These 23 T cell receptor beta chains were all obtained from the same sample, sequenced in a study of shared clonotypes between healthy human individuals. Here immunoSEQ multiplex PCR was the method, and the copy in TCRdb shows in-frame clones only, minus some. The profile covers around 1.6 million clones, with roughly 98% appearing a single time and around 0.45% taken by the ten largest. Sequenced sample: naive CD4+ T cells sorted from blood. Subset noted: CD45RA+ positively selected. These receptors all stem from a man between 25 and 39 years old in good health.

Remarks on this clone: The same CDR3 can be traced to other DNA sequences in this sample. This chain joins TRBV7-6 and TRBJ2-3; D is ambiguous. The germline V gene has CDR1 SGHVS and CDR2 FNYEAQ. V lost 0 bases to trimming and J lost 6 bases, with 4 bases between them. The CDR3 is 12 amino acids. The CDR3 sequence is CASSLAADTQYF. CDR3 bases: TGTGCCAGCAGCTTAGCAGCGGATACGCAGTATTTT. The entire variable domain, with the rest obtained from reference TRBV7-6 and TRBJ2-3, is as follows: GAGVSQSPRYKVTKRGQDVALRCDPISGHVSLYWYRQALGQGPEFLTYFNYEAQQDKSGLPNDRFSAERPEGSISTLTIQRTEQRDSAMYRCASSLAADTQYFGPGTRLTVL.

The CDR3 here is CASSPVREDTEAFF. CDR3 bases: TGTGCCAGCAGCCCCGTTAGGGAAGACACTGAAGCTTTCTTT. The chain joins TRBV11-2 to TRBJ1-1; D is undetermined. The V end lost 5 bases, the J end lost 3 bases, and 13 bases lay between the germline ends. CDR3 length: 14 residues. Germline lookup yields CDR1 SGHAT and CDR2 FQNNGV.

The gene calls are TRBV10-3 and TRBJ2-1; D is unresolved. The V end was cut by 7 bases, the J end by 0 bases, with 10 bases between. The CDR3 has 14 residues. Germline V lookup: CDR1 ENHRY, CDR2 SYGVKD. The CDR3 region has the DNA TGTGCCATCACCCCGACAAGCTCCTACAATGAGCAGTTCTTC. Translating gives CAITPTSSYNEQFF.

The gene calls are TRBV6-5 and TRBJ1-5; D is undetermined. Germline V gives CDR1 MNHEY, CDR2 SVGAGI. Between the trimmed V and J ends, which lost 2 bases and 4 bases, there was a span of 12 bases. CDR3 length: 15 amino acids. The CDR3 bases are TGTGCCAGCAGTTACGGTCGTGGAGGGAATCAGCCCCAGCATTTT. As protein: CASSYGRGGNQPQHF.

The chain is built from TRBV6-1 and TRBJ2-7, with 9 positions matching TRBD2. The CDR3 is 13 amino acids. Per germline, CDR1 MNHNS and CDR2 SASEGT. V shed 7 bases and J 5 bases; nucleotides not matched to a gene: 6. CDR3 in amino acids: CASTPSGTHEQYF. The CDR3 DNA sequence: TGTGCCAGCACCCCTAGCGGGACCCACGAGCAGTACTTC.

V is TRBV11-3 and J is TRBJ2-7; D remains unclear. Germline values: CDR1 SGHNT, CDR2 YENEEA. This CDR3 contains 16 residues. Trimming pared 1 base from V and 0 bases from J, leaving 13 bases between. As DNA, the CDR3 is TGTGCCAGCAGCTTAGGGGGAAGGAAAAACTCCTACGAGCAGTACTTC. Translation gives CASSLGGRKNSYEQYF.

This rearrangement joins TRBV7-2 to TRBJ2-7, with TRBD1 matching 10 bases. V trimming: 4 bases; J trimming: 6 bases; junction bases outside the gene matches: 9. CDR3 length: 15 residues. Germline V gene lookup returns CDR1 SGHTA and CDR2 FQGNSA. The chain's CDR3 is CASSYYRDRGSEQYF. In DNA, the CDR3 is TGTGCCAGCAGCTACTACCGGGACAGGGGTTCCGAGCAGTACTTC.

This chain connects TRBV2 to TRBJ2-2; D not resolved. The V gene lost 3 bases and the J gene lost 7 bases, with 12 bases spanning the gap. The CDR3 loop spans 14 amino acids. In germline, CDR1 is SNHLY, CDR2 FYNNEI. CDR3 region: CASSDMGTFGELFF. For the CDR3, the DNA is TGTGCCAGCAGTGATATGGGAACTTTCGGGGAGCTGTTTTTT.

The rearrangement uses TRBV5-1 and TRBJ2-1; D call uncertain. Per germline, CDR1 SGHRS and CDR2 YFSETQ. The CDR3 spans 15 residues. V was clipped by 0 bases and J by 7 bases, with 14 bases between them. Here the CDR3 DNA reads TGCGCCAGCAGCTTGGTCGTACAGAATAGGAATGAGCAGTTCTTC. This encodes CASSLVVQNRNEQFF.

The chain couples TRBV9 to TRBJ2-5, with D perhaps matching TRBD1 or TRBD2 (5 bases each). Germline CDR1 is SGDLS and CDR2 is YYNGEE. The CDR3 runs to 14 residues. V dropped 3 bases and J dropped 5 bases, with 14 bases sitting between them. CDR3 amino acids: CASSDTGRRETQYF. The CDR3 nucleotides read TGTGCCAGCAGCGATACGGGACGCCGGGAGACCCAGTACTTC.

The genes are TRBV15 and TRBJ2-5, with 7 bases fitting TRBD2. Germline assignment: CDR1 LNHNV and CDR2 YYDKDF (reference sequence). This CDR3 contains 15 residues. The V gene end was trimmed by 3 bases and the J gene end by 5 bases; junction bases not matched to a gene: 9. CDR3 in DNA: TGTGCCACCAGCAGGCGTCGGCAGGGAGGGGAGACCCAGTACTTC. It specifies CATSRRRQGGETQYF.

This chain links TRBV5-4 with TRBJ1-5; D is perhaps TRBD1 (6 bases). Germline CDR1 reads SGHNT; CDR2 reads YYREEE (reference sequence). Trimming took off 4 bases at V and 2 bases at J, with 13 bases between the two ends. The CDR3 has 15 amino acids. CDR3 amino acids: CASSEGRGGNQPQHF. DNA of the CDR3: TGTGCCAGCAGCGAGGGCAGGGGTGGCAATCAGCCCCAGCATTTT.

The CDR3: CASTPAGQETQYF. Here the CDR3 DNA reads TGTGCCAGCACCCCAGCGGGACAAGAGACCCAGTACTTC. This sequence joins TRBV6-5 and TRBJ2-5; 7 positions match TRBD2. The CDR3 consists of 13 residues. With 7 bases clipped from V and 2 bases from J, the junction kept 4 bases outside the gene matches. Germline loops: CDR1 MNHEY, CDR2 SVGAGI.

The J gene is TRBJ2-2, the V gene TRBV10-3; D remains unclear. The CDR3 covers 13 residues. The germline CDR1 and CDR2 sequences are ENHRY and SYGVKD. Trimming took 8 bases from V and 6 from J, leaving 13 bases between them. The CDR3 DNA is TGTGCCATCTTTTCTGCTGGGGCCGGGGAGCTGTTTTTT. It codes for CAIFSAGAGELFF.

V gene TRBV5-6 combines with J gene TRBJ2-7; 11 positions agree with TRBD2. The CDR3 runs 15 residues. Germline assignment: CDR1 SGHDT and CDR2 YYEEEE. Germline trimming cut 7 bases from V and 2 bases from J; bases unmatched to any gene: 8. The CDR3 sequence: CASVKLAGDPYEQYF. The CDR3 bases are TGTGCCAGCGTAAAACTAGCGGGAGATCCCTACGAGCAGTACTTC.

This clone was seen a single time. The chain employs TRBV15 and TRBJ1-3, with a weak D call TRBD1 (6 bases). The V and J ends lost 8 bases and 0 bases respectively, with 14 bases between them. The CDR3 sequence is 15 residues long. Germline assignment: CDR1 LNHNV and CDR2 YYDKDF (reference sequence). The CDR3 loop reads CATRVGTSSGNTIYF. The CDR3 nucleotides read TGTGCCACCCGCGTGGGGACAAGCTCTGGAAACACCATATATTTT.

The V call is TRBV7-6, the J call TRBJ2-7; 9 positions match TRBD2. After removal of 1 base from V and 6 bases from J, the junction contained 10 bases not matched to a gene. From germline, CDR1 is SGHVS and CDR2 FNYEAQ. The CDR3 covers 16 residues. Written as DNA, the CDR3 is TGTGCCAGCAGCTTAGGGACATTGGGACTAGCATCCGAGCAGTACTTC. This encodes CASSLGTLGLASEQYF.

To note about this clone: Additional DNA sequences in this sample encode the identical CDR3. The chain joins TRBV29-1 to TRBJ2-1; either TRBD1 or TRBD2 may supply D (6 bases each). Germline V gives CDR1 SQVTM, CDR2 ANQGSEA. This CDR3 is 10 amino acids long. Trimming cost V 7 bases and J 7 bases, with 8 bases left between them. The CDR3 region is CSGGGNEQFF. CDR3 sequence (DNA): TGCAGCGGAGGGGGGAATGAGCAGTTCTTC.

The chain couples TRBV9 to TRBJ1-3; D is unclear. Per germline, CDR1 SGDLS and CDR2 YYNGEE. V lost 0 bases and J 0 bases, leaving 10 bases between the germline ends. The CDR3 consists of 16 residues. CDR3 coding DNA: TGTGCCAGCAGCGTAGCTTCTTCACCCTCTGGAAACACCATATATTTT. This translates into CASSVASSPSGNTIYF.

The CDR3 is CASSYFVERQHNEQFF. The CDR3 region has the DNA TGTGCCAGCAGTTACTTCGTCGAGCGCCAACACAATGAGCAGTTCTTC. The chain joins TRBV6-6 to TRBJ2-1; no clear D gene. The V and J ends lost 1 base and 5 bases respectively, with 15 bases between them. The germline gives CDR1 MNHNY, CDR2 SVGAGI (reference sequence). CDR3 length: 16 residues.

The chain links TRBV28 to TRBJ1-2; the D is unclear. Deletions cut 4 bases from V and 7 bases from J, with 7 bases between. Germline V gene sequence: CDR1 MDHEN, CDR2 SYDVKM. The CDR3 runs to 11 residues. CDR3 DNA sequence: TGTGCCAGCAGTTATCCCCGTGGCTACACCTTC. This codes for CASSYPRGYTF.

A single count supports this clone. This chain joins TRBV9 and TRBJ2-5; D may be TRBD1 (5 bases). CDR3 size: 14 residues. Deletions cut 3 bases from V and 5 bases from J, with 14 bases between. Germline lookup yields CDR1 SGDLS and CDR2 YYNGEE. The CDR3 DNA is TGTGCCAGCAGCGCAGGGCCAGTTGGGGAGACCCAGTACTTC. Translation gives CASSAGPVGETQYF.

This chain links TRBV5-1 with TRBJ2-2; D gene uncertain. The germline CDR1 and CDR2 sequences are SGHRS and YFSETQ. V was pared by 4 bases and J by 7 bases, with 11 bases between. The CDR3 loop spans 13 amino acids. Written as DNA, the CDR3 is TGCGCCAGCAGCGCGGTAGCTAGCGGGGAGCTGTTTTTT. As protein: CASSAVASGELFF.